A single sample gave rise to the 15 T cell receptor beta chains below, sequenced in a study of blood T cell repertoires in COVID-19. Sequencing was performed with immunoSEQ multiplex PCR; in TCRdb, only in-frame clones are kept and a portion is missing. The sample holds around 110,000 clones, around 82% seen once. Sequenced: peripheral blood. The source is a human donor in a cohort sampled during active COVID-19.

The V gene is TRBV7-7, the J gene TRBJ2-2; no clear D. Trimming took off 1 base at V and 3 bases at J, with 9 bases between the two ends. The germline V gene encodes CDR1 SSHAT and CDR2 FNYEAQ (reference sequence). CDR3 length: 15 amino acids. CDR3 amino acids: CASSLVHVHTGELFF. For the CDR3, the DNA is TGTGCCAGCAGCTTAGTACACGTCCACACCGGGGAGCTGTTTTTT.

CDR3 sequence: CASSLLAGGFMGNEQFF. The CDR3 bases are TGTGCCAGCAGCCTACTAGCGGGAGGGTTTATGGGGAATGAGCAGTTCTTC. The chain employs TRBV2 and TRBJ2-1; 13 nucleotides match TRBD2. The V and J ends lost 6 bases and 7 bases, in that order; junction bases with no gene match: 12. The CDR3 spans 17 residues. The germline V gene encodes CDR1 SNHLY and CDR2 FYNNEI. Full variable domain (missing parts from reference TRBV2 and TRBJ2-1): EPEVTQTPSHQVTQMGQEVILRCVPISNHLYFYWYRQILGQKVEFLVSFYNNEISEKSEIFDDQFSVERPDGSNFTLKIRSTKLEDSAMYFCASSLLAGGFMGNEQFFGPGTRLTVL.

The CDR3 bases are TGTGCCAGTAAATTGGGCCAGTTGGACATTCAGTACTTC. Its translation: CASKLGQLDIQYF. The rearrangement links TRBV19 to TRBJ2-4; no reliable D call. Germline CDR1 and CDR2: LNHDA and SQIVND (reference sequence). CDR3 size: 13 residues. V gave up 7 bases and J gave up 8 bases, with 15 bases separating them.

The V and J genes are TRBV18 and TRBJ1-2, with 10 nucleotides matching TRBD1. Germline V CDR1 and CDR2: KGHSH, LQKENI. After removal of 10 bases from V and 5 bases from J, the junction contained 10 bases not matched to a gene. CDR3 length: 14 residues. The CDR3 region has the DNA TGTGCCACCGCCGAAAGGACAGGGGGGTATGGCTACACCTTC. Protein product: CATAERTGGYGYTF.

This sequence joins TRBV12-3 or TRBV12-4 and TRBJ2-3, with D perhaps TRBD1 (5 bases). V lost 4 bases to trimming and J lost 4 bases, with 6 bases between them. The CDR3 has 12 residues. Here the CDR3 reads CASSSGPDTQYF. The CDR3 DNA follows: TGTGCCAGCAGTTCAGGGCCAGATACGCAGTATTTT.

V gene TRBV5-5 combines with J gene TRBJ2-1; 7 bases are shared with TRBD1. This CDR3 is 16 amino acids long. Germline V lookup: CDR1 SGHKS, CDR2 YYEKEE (reference sequence). The junction had 5 bases not matched to a gene; V was cut back by 0 bases and J by 2 bases. In DNA, the CDR3 is TGTGCCAGCAGCTTGGCTTGGACAGGAGCCTACAATGAGCAGTTCTTC. This codes for CASSLAWTGAYNEQFF.

The genes are TRBV6-2 or TRBV6-3 and TRBJ2-1; 13 bases match TRBD2. CDR3 length equals 15 residues. Trimming cost V 6 bases and J 6 bases; bases outside gene matches: 5. Germline lookup yields CDR1 MNHEY and CDR2 SVGEGT. Here the CDR3 reads CASSLTSGRANEQFF. In nucleotides, the CDR3 is TGTGCCAGCAGCCTTACTAGCGGGAGGGCCAATGAGCAGTTCTTC.

J is TRBJ2-7 and V is TRBV3-1 (or the pseudogene TRBV3-2), with 9 bases matching TRBD2. Germline CDR1 LGHDT, CDR2 YNNKEL (reference sequence). The CDR3 is made up of 18 amino acids. The trim removed 4 bases at V and 6 bases at J, leaving 19 bases unmatched. The CDR3 DNA reads as TGTGCCAGCAGCCCGTGGGTGGTAGTAGCGGGGGATACGGTCGAGCAGTACTTC. This translates into CASSPWVVVAGDTVEQYF.

The CDR3 DNA reads TGTGCCTGGAGTGACAGGGCCGGCTGGGGAACTGAAGCTTTCTTT. Translation gives CAWSDRAGWGTEAFF. The rearrangement uses TRBV30 and TRBJ1-1; possible D gene TRBD1, 6 bases. CDR1 and CDR2 (germline): GTSNPN, SVGIG (reference sequence). Trimming took 1 base from V and 5 from J, leaving 17 bases between them. The CDR3 is 15 residues long.

This rearrangement joins TRBV7-2 to TRBJ2-5, with TRBD2 as a possible D gene (5 bases). The CDR3 runs to 14 residues. V lost 5 bases and J lost 0, with 10 bases in between. Per the germline V gene, CDR1 is SGHTA and CDR2 is FQGNSA. This CDR3 is CASSRYGNQETQYF. CDR3 sequence (DNA): TGTGCCAGCAGCCGCTACGGGAACCAAGAGACCCAGTACTTC.

The chain joins TRBV7-2 to TRBJ1-6, with D possibly being TRBD1 (6 bases). The CDR3 covers 14 residues. V gave up 4 bases and J gave up 9 bases, with 13 bases separating them. The germline gives CDR1 SGHTA, CDR2 FQGNSA. The DNA for the CDR3 is TGTGCCAGCAGCTCCAGGGGAACAGGTTCACCCCTCCACTTT. Translating it yields CASSSRGTGSPLHF.

At least ten counts were recorded for this clone. The rearrangement joins TRBV27 to TRBJ1-4; a possible D gene is TRBD1 (5 bases). Germline loops: CDR1 MNHEY, CDR2 SMNVEV (reference sequence). The CDR3 extends over 12 amino acids. Trimming pared 8 bases from V and 8 bases from J, leaving 12 bases between. The CDR3 nucleotides are TGTGCCAGCGGCAGGGTGGGAGAAAAACTGTTTTTT. Protein product: CASGRVGEKLFF.

The rearrangement uses TRBV24-1 and TRBJ2-4, with D tentatively TRBD1 (5 bases). Germline V gene lookup returns CDR1 KGHDR and CDR2 SFDVKD. The ends were cut back, 7 bases at V and 8 bases at J, with 11 bases in the middle. The CDR3 loop spans 12 amino acids. DNA for the CDR3: TGTGCCACCAGCCAAACAGGAGACATTCAGTACTTC. Protein product: CATSQTGDIQYF.

The gene calls are TRBV5-1 and TRBJ2-3; 13 positions agree with TRBD2. The germline V gene has CDR1 SGHRS and CDR2 YFSETQ. There are 18 residues in the CDR3. J lost 4 bases, V lost 0 bases, and 8 bases had no gene match. The CDR3 spells CASSLEGLAGSGADTQYF. CDR3 nucleotides: TGCGCCAGCAGCTTGGAGGGACTAGCGGGGTCGGGCGCAGATACGCAGTATTTT.

The chain is built from TRBV29-1 and TRBJ1-4; tentatively, D is TRBD1 (5 bases). This CDR3 is 12 amino acids long. Germline lookup yields CDR1 SQVTM and CDR2 ANQGSEA. The V and J ends lost 4 bases and 8 bases respectively, with 11 bases between them. As DNA, the CDR3 is TGCAGCGTTGTCTCACAGGACGAAAAACTGTTTTTT. Its protein is CSVVSQDEKLFF.